The 16 T cell receptor beta chains below come from one sample, sequenced in a study of OX40 agonist ivuxolimab in advanced cancers. The table came from immunoSEQ multiplex PCR; TCRdb's copy has only in-frame clones and leaves some out. The sample lists 60,000 or so clones; 70% to 90% were seen once. This specimen consisted of CD4+ or CD8+ T cells sorted from blood, obtained in a trial of the OX40 agonist ivuxolimab. Receptors originate from an adult with an advanced solid tumor such as melanoma, head and neck, liver or kidney cancer.

The chain joins TRBV6-6 to TRBJ2-5, with a possible D match to TRBD2 (5 bases). From germline, CDR1 is MNHNY and CDR2 SVGAGI (reference sequence). V was clipped by 6 bases and J by 2 bases, with 7 bases between them. This CDR3 contains 12 residues. CDR3 sequence: CASRGRQETQYF. CDR3 bases: TGTGCCAGCAGGGGGAGACAAGAGACCCAGTACTTC.

This chain links TRBV28 with TRBJ1-1; D is uncertain. The CDR3 runs to 13 residues. Deletions cut 6 bases from V and 3 bases from J, with 11 bases between. Per the germline V gene, CDR1 is MDHEN and CDR2 is SYDVKM. CDR3 in DNA: TGTGCCAGCAGCGACCTTAGATACACTGAAGCTTTCTTT. This codes for CASSDLRYTEAFF.

CDR3 sequence: CASSRDRAQYF. In DNA form, the CDR3 reads TGTGCCAGCAGTCGCGACAGGGCCCAGTATTTT. The chain joins TRBV11-3 to TRBJ2-3; TRBD1 aligns across 7 bases. CDR3 size: 11 residues. The V gene end was trimmed by 6 bases and the J gene end by 12 bases; junction bases not matched to a gene: 6. Germline CDR1 and CDR2: SGHNT and YENEEA.

This chain uses TRBV5-1 with TRBJ2-7; unclear D gene. Germline V gene sequence: CDR1 SGHRS, CDR2 YFSETQ. The CDR3 is made up of 14 amino acids. Trimming stripped 0 bases from V and 2 bases from J, with 9 bases between. CDR3 nucleotide sequence: TGCGCCAGCAGCTTGGTGGACCCAGCCTACGAGCAGTACTTC. It specifies CASSLVDPAYEQYF. Combining the CDR3 with reference TRBV5-1 and TRBJ2-7 gives the whole variable domain KAGVTQTPRYLIKTRGQQVTLSCSPISGHRSVSWYQQTPGQGLQFLFEYFSETQRNKGNFPGRFSGRQFSNSRSEMNVSTLELGDSALYLCASSLVDPAYEQYFGPGTRLTVT.

J is TRBJ2-5 and V is TRBV6-8; 7 bases agree with TRBD2. From germline, CDR1 is MNHGY and CDR2 SAAAGT. There are 14 residues in the CDR3. Trimming took 6 bases from V and 1 from J; bases not matched to a gene: 5. The DNA for the CDR3 is TGTGCCAGCAGATTACGGGAGGCCCAAGAGACCCAGTACTTC. Protein sequence: CASRLREAQETQYF.

The chain carries TRBV6-5 and TRBJ2-7; either TRBD1 or TRBD2 may supply D (5 bases each). There are 14 residues in the CDR3. Germline CDR1 reads MNHEY; CDR2 reads SVGAGI. The ends were cut back, 0 bases at V and 4 bases at J, with 10 bases in the middle. CDR3 protein: CASSYSGAGYEQYF. The CDR3 DNA sequence: TGTGCCAGCAGTTACTCGGGAGCAGGGTACGAGCAGTACTTC.

The rearrangement joins TRBV11-3 to TRBJ2-1; 7 nucleotides agree with TRBD2. This CDR3 has 14 residues. Losses at the gene ends were 4 bases for V and 8 bases for J; bases not matched to a gene: 8. Germline V gene sequence: CDR1 SGHNT, CDR2 YENEEA. The CDR3 spells CASSWTRGSDEQFF. As DNA, the CDR3 is TGTGCCAGCAGCTGGACTAGAGGATCGGATGAGCAGTTCTTC.

The V and J genes are TRBV29-1 and TRBJ2-1; 8 bases are a match to TRBD2. Germline trimming cut 8 bases from V and 5 bases from J; bases unmatched to any gene: 8. This CDR3 comprises 13 residues. Germline lookup yields CDR1 SQVTM and CDR2 ANQGSEA. In nucleotides, the CDR3 is TGCAGCTCCGGACTAGCCGGCAACAATGAGCAGTTCTTC. Its protein product is CSSGLAGNNEQFF.

This clone has a single count. The chain combines TRBV6-1 with TRBJ1-4, with D perhaps TRBD1 (6 bases). There are 15 residues in the CDR3. Trimming pared 6 bases from V and 0 bases from J, leaving 11 bases between. Germline CDR1 reads MNHNS; CDR2 reads SASEGT. CDR3 region: CASSNYRATNEKLFF. CDR3 bases: TGTGCCAGCAGCAATTACAGGGCAACTAATGAAAAACTGTTTTTT.

The V gene is TRBV18, the J gene TRBJ2-1; D call uncertain. Germline V gives CDR1 KGHSH, CDR2 LQKENI. This CDR3 comprises 16 residues. V lost 2 bases, J lost 2 bases, and 13 bases lay in between. The CDR3 spells CASSPTEGPTYNEQFF. The CDR3 DNA reads TGTGCCAGCTCACCAACGGAAGGTCCTACCTACAATGAGCAGTTCTTC.

This clone was counted only a few times. The chain joins TRBV28 to TRBJ1-5; D not certain. The CDR3 contains 13 residues. Germline CDR1 and CDR2: MDHEN and SYDVKM. V lost 7 bases, J lost 6 bases, and 13 bases lay in between. CDR3 sequence reads: CASTLAKGQPQHF. In DNA, the CDR3 is TGTGCCAGCACCCTGGCCAAAGGTCAGCCCCAGCATTTT. Full variable domain (missing parts from reference TRBV28 and TRBJ1-5): DVKVTQSSRYLVKRTGEKVFLECVQDMDHENMFWYRQDPGLGLRLIYFSYDVKMKEKGDIPEGYSVSREKKERFSLILESASTNQTSMYLCASTLAKGQPQHFGDGTRLSIL.

The gene calls are TRBV25-1 and TRBJ1-3; no firm D call. The germline V gene encodes CDR1 MGHDK and CDR2 SYGVNS. This CDR3 has 18 residues. V lost 2 bases, J lost 1 base, and 18 bases lay in between. CDR3 loop: CASSETVGRGLSGNTIYF. The CDR3 DNA sequence: TGTGCCAGCAGTGAAACCGTCGGTCGGGGTCTTTCTGGAAACACCATATATTTT.

This chain joins TRBV10-2 and TRBJ2-5; 7 positions match TRBD2. The CDR3 has 15 amino acids. V was pared by 3 bases and J by 5 bases, with 9 bases of the junction left unmatched. CDR1 is WSHSY and CDR2 is SAAADI in the germline V gene. DNA of the CDR3: TGCGCCAGCAGTGATGGACTAGGCTTGGGGGAGACCCAGTACTTC. Its protein product is CASSDGLGLGETQYF.

The J gene is TRBJ2-3, the V gene TRBV30; TRBD2 matches at 11 bases. The CDR3 is 16 residues long. J gave up 2 bases and V 5 bases, and 9 bases lay outside the gene matches. CDR1 is GTSNPN and CDR2 is SVGIG in the germline V gene (reference sequence). The CDR3 coding sequence is TGTGCCTGGGGAGCCGGGACTAGCGGACTCACAGATACGCAGTATTTT. Translated, it gives CAWGAGTSGLTDTQYF.

The rearrangement uses TRBV28 and TRBJ1-1; 8 bases are a match to TRBD1. The CDR3 totals 14 residues. In germline, CDR1 is MDHEN, CDR2 SYDVKM. V shed 4 bases and J 4 bases; nucleotides not matched to a gene: 5. The CDR3 loop is CASSSGGAGTEAFF. The CDR3 DNA follows: TGTGCCAGCAGTTCAGGGGGCGCGGGCACTGAAGCTTTCTTT.

The chain employs TRBV28 and TRBJ2-5; 10 positions match TRBD2. The germline CDR1 and CDR2 sequences are MDHEN and SYDVKM. The CDR3 is made up of 16 amino acids. V shed 6 bases and J 2 bases; nucleotides not matched to a gene: 9. CDR3 nucleotide sequence: TGTGCCAGCAGGGGTATAGCGGGAGGATGGCAAGAGACCCAGTACTTC. Its protein is CASRGIAGGWQETQYF.